Below, 11 T cell receptor beta chains from the same sample are listed, as sequenced in a study of blood T cells in healthy people across ages. A second PCR of roughly 7 to 11 cycles used a sample-barcoded 5' primer and a J-beta primer mix. TCRdb reanalysed the 5' RACE reads using MiXCR and keeps one entry per CDR3 protein. Of 1.5 million to 2 million distinct CDR3 sequences listed, just under 50% are singletons. Sequencing was performed on blood. The receptor set was obtained from a woman aged 40 to 50 in good health.

The CDR3, as DNA: TGTGCCAGCAGGCGTGGGACTAGCGGGATCAATGAGCAGTTCTTC. Its translation is CASRRGTSGINEQFF. The chain carries TRBV12-3 or TRBV12-4 and TRBJ2-1; 13 nucleotides align to TRBD2. V trimming: 6 bases; J trimming: 6 bases; junction bases outside the gene matches: 5. The CDR3 has 15 amino acids.

The V call is TRBV7-2, the J call TRBJ2-3; 10 bases fit TRBD2. J was trimmed by 4 bases and V by 3 bases; bases with no gene match: 10. Germline assignment: CDR1 SGHTA and CDR2 FQGNSA. There are 17 residues in the CDR3. CDR3 region: CASSLPQSGGDADTQYF. CDR3 nucleotide sequence: TGTGCCAGCAGCTTGCCCCAGAGCGGGGGGGATGCAGATACGCAGTATTTT.

The chain links TRBV27 to TRBJ2-3; D is unclear. The V gene lost 3 bases and the J gene lost 6 bases, with 16 bases spanning the gap. The CDR3 has 15 residues. Germline V lookup: CDR1 MNHEY, CDR2 SMNVEV (reference sequence). This CDR3 is CASSLSVAHTDTQYF. In DNA, the CDR3 is TGTGCCAGCAGTTTGTCGGTGGCACACACCGATACGCAGTATTTT.

The chain uses TRBV25-1 and TRBJ2-3; D is ambiguous. CDR3 length equals 13 residues. V dropped 0 bases and J dropped 3 bases, with 4 bases sitting between them. Germline CDR1 and CDR2: MGHDK and SYGVNS. The DNA of the CDR3 is TGTGCCAGCAGTGAATATGGAACAGATACGCAGTATTTT. Encoded protein: CASSEYGTDTQYF.

This chain links TRBV19 with TRBJ2-4; a weak D match, TRBD2 (5 bases). The DNA end is more similar to TRBJ2-7, so the J call may be wrong. CDR3 length: 12 amino acids. Germline CDR1 is LNHDA and CDR2 is SQIVND (reference sequence). In DNA form, the CDR3 reads TGTGCCAGTAACCTCCCGGGAAACGAGCAGTACTTC. Its translation: CASNLPGNEQYF.

This chain links TRBV4-3 with TRBJ1-2; D remains unclear. Trimming left V 0 bases short and J 5 bases short, with 10 bases between. Germline CDR1 LGHNA, CDR2 YSLEER. This CDR3 has 14 amino acids. The CDR3 DNA follows: TGCGCCAGCAGCCAAGATCTAGAGGTGTATGGCTACACCTTC. Translating gives CASSQDLEVYGYTF.

The chain recombines TRBV20-1 with TRBJ2-7; TRBD1 or TRBD2 may be the D gene (5 bases each). The germline CDR1 and CDR2 sequences are DFQATT and SNEGSKA (reference sequence). Trimming removed 1 base at V and 4 bases at J, with 11 bases between. CDR3 length: 13 amino acids. The CDR3 loop is CSARVGTVYEQYF. The CDR3 nucleotides are TGCAGTGCTAGAGTAGGGACGGTATACGAGCAGTACTTC.

The chain employs TRBV19 and TRBJ2-1; tentative D call: TRBD1 (5 bases). The J call could be wrong; TRBJ2-7 is a better fit for the DNA end. The CDR3 is 11 residues long. Germline V CDR1 and CDR2: LNHDA, SQIVND (reference sequence). The CDR3 DNA reads as TGTGCCAGTAGTACAGGGCATGAGCAGTACTTC. It translates to CASSTGHEQYF.

This clonotype showed up many times. V gene TRBV4-3 combines with J gene TRBJ2-7; TRBD1 is a possible D gene (6 bases). Germline V lookup: CDR1 LGHNA, CDR2 YSLEER. The CDR3 length is 14 residues. Trimming removed 4 bases at V and 0 bases at J, with 10 bases between. The CDR3: CASSPDRDSYEQYF. The CDR3 coding sequence is TGCGCCAGCAGCCCGGACAGAGACTCCTACGAGCAGTACTTC.

This clonotype was picked up a small number of times. The chain employs TRBV12-3 or TRBV12-4 and TRBJ2-5; 15 nucleotides line up with TRBD2. With V trimmed by 2 bases and J by 3 bases, 4 bases remained unmatched. This CDR3 comprises 17 residues. DNA for the CDR3: TGTGCCAGCAGTTTAAGGACTAGCGGGGGGGCCAAAGAGACCCAGTACTTC. Its protein is CASSLRTSGGAKETQYF.

This clonotype was counted between two and nine times. CDR3 sequence (DNA): TGTGCCAGCAGCGAGGCCGTCTTCCTAGGATCAGAGACCCAGTACTTC. Protein: CASSEAVFLGSETQYF. This chain links TRBV9 with TRBJ2-5; D remains ambiguous. Between the trimmed V and J ends, which lost 3 bases and 4 bases, there was a span of 19 bases. Germline V gene sequence: CDR1 SGDLS, CDR2 YYNGEE. This CDR3 comprises 16 residues.